This T cell receptor (beta chain) was captured by sequencing in a study of blood T cell repertoires in COVID-19. For the study at large: Whether acute or convalescent, the COVID-19 samples came from the United States, Italy and Spain. Sample material is recorded as cDNA or gDNA derived from T cells, B-cell-depleted T cells, or PBMCs.

V was clipped by 0 bases and J by 4 bases, with 3 bases between them. This CDR3 contains 12 residues. CDR1 is MGHDK, CDR2 SYGVNS, per germline. Per the authors' pipeline: Amplification with reference gene primers provided the estimates of nucleated cell counts. Using immunoSEQ multiplex PCR, the repertoire was profiled, and TCRdb retains in-frame clones only, with some absent. That table gives V, J and clone size, and the DNA gave D and trimming. Altogether approximately 44,000 clones are present, roughly nine tenths being singletons, with the ten largest covering 25% to 30%. The V and J genes are TRBV25-1 and TRBJ2-5; D unclear. Input material: peripheral blood. The sequence derives from a woman older than 75 with acute or convalescent COVID-19. CDR3: CASSEYRETQYF. The DNA for the CDR3 is TGTGCCAGCAGTGAATATCGAGAGACCCAGTACTTC.